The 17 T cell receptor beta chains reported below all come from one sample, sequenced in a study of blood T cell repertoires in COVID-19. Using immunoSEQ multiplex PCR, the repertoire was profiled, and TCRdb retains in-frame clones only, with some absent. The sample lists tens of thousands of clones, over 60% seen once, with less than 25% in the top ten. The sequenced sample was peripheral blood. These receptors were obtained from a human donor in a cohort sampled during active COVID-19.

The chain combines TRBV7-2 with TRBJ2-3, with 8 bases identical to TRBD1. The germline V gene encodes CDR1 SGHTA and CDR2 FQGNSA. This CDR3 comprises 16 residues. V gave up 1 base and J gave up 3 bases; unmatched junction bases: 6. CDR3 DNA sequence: TGTGCCAGCAGCTTAGGAACAGGGGGGTCGACAGATACGCAGTATTTT. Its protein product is CASSLGTGGSTDTQYF.

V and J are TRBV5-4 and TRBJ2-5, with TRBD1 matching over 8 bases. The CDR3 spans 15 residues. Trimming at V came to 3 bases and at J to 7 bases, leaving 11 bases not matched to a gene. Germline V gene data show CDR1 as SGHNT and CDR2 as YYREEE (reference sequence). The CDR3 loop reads CASSSQGERGGTQYF. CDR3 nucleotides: TGTGCCAGCAGCTCACAGGGGGAACGGGGAGGGACCCAGTACTTC.

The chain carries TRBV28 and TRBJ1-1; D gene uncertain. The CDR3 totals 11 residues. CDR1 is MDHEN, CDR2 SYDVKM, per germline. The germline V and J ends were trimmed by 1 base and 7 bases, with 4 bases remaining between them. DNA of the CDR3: TGTGCCAGCAGTTTATATAATGAAGCTTTCTTT. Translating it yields CASSLYNEAFF.

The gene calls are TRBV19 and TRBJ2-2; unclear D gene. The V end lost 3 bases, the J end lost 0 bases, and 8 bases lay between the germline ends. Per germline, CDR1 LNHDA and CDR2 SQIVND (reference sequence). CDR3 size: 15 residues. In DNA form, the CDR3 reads TGTGCCAGTAGTATTCAGTATCCGAACACCGGGGAGCTGTTTTTT. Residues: CASSIQYPNTGELFF.

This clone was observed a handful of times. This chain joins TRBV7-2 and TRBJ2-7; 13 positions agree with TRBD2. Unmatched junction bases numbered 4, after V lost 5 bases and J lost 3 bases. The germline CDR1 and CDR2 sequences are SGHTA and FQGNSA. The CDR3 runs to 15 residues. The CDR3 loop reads CASSGTSGVRYEQYF. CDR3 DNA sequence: TGTGCCAGCAGCGGGACTAGCGGGGTTCGCTACGAGCAGTACTTC.

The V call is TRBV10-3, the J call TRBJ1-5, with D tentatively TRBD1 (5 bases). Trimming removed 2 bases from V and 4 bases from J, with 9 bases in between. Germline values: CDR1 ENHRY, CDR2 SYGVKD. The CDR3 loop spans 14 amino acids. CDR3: CAISEGGTNQPQHF. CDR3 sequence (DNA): TGTGCCATCAGTGAGGGAGGGACGAATCAGCCCCAGCATTTT.

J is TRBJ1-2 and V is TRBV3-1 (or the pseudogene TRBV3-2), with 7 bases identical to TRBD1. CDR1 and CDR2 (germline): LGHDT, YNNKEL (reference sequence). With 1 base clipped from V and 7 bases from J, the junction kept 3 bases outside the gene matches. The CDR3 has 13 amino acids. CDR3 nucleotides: TGTGCCAGCAGCCAAGGGAGGGGGCCTGGCTACACCTTC. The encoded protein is CASSQGRGPGYTF.

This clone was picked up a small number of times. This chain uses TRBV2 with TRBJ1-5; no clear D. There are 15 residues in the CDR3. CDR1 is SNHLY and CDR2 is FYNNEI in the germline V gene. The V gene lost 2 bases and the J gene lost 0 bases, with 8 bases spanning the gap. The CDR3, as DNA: TGTGCCAGCAGTGAATCTATGAATAGCAATCAGCCCCAGCATTTT. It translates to CASSESMNSNQPQHF.

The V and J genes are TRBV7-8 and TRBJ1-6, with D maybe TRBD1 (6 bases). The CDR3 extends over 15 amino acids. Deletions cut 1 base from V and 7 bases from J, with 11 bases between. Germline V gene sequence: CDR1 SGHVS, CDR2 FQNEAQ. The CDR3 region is CASSLGSGTNSPLHF. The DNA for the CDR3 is TGTGCCAGCAGCTTAGGGTCAGGGACAAATTCACCCCTCCACTTT.

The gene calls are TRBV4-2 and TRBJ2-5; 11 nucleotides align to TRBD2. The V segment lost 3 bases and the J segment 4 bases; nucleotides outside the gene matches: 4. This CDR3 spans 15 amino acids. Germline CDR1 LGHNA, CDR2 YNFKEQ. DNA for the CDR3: TGTGCCAGCAGCCAGACTAGCGGGATGGCAGAGACCCAGTACTTC. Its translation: CASSQTSGMAETQYF.

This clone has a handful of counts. DNA of the CDR3: TGTGCCAGCAGCTTAGCTTCCACAGGGGGCGGTGGGACGTCCAACACCGGGGAGCTGTTTTTT. Translating gives CASSLASTGGGGTSNTGELFF. The V call is TRBV7-2, the J call TRBJ2-2, with 9 nucleotides matching TRBD1. The CDR3 has 21 residues. Trimming cost V 0 bases and J 2 bases; bases outside gene matches: 16. Germline CDR1 is SGHTA and CDR2 is FQGNSA.

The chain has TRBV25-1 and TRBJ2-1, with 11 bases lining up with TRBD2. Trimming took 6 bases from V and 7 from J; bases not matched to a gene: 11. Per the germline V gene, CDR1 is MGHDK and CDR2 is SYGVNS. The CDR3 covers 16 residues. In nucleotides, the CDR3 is TGTGCCAGCAGAGGGACTAGCGGAAATCCGGGGAATGAGCAGTTCTTC. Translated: CASRGTSGNPGNEQFF.

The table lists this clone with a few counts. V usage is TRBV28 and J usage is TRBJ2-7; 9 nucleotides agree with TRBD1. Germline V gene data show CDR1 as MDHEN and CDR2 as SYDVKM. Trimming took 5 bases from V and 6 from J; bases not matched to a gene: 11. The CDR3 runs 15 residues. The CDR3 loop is CASSLTGTGRREQYF. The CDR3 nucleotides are TGTGCCAGCAGTCTCACCGGGACAGGGCGTCGCGAGCAGTACTTC.

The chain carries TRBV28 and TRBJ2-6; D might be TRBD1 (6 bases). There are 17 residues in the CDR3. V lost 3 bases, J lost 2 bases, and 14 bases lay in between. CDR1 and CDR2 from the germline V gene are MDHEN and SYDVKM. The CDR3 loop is CASSLLQGTTGANVLTF. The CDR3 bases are TGTGCCAGCAGTTTGCTACAGGGTACCACTGGGGCCAACGTCCTGACTTTC.

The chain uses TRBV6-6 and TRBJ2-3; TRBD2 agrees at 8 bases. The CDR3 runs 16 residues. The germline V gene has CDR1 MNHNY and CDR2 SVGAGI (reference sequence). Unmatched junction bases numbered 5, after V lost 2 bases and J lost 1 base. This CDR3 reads CASSYQRESRTDTQYF. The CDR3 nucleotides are TGTGCCAGCAGTTACCAGCGGGAGTCTCGCACAGATACGCAGTATTTT.

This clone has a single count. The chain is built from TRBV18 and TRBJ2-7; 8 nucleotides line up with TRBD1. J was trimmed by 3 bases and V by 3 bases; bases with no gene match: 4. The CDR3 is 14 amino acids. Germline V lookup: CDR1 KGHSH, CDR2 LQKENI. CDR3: CASSPDRGVYEQYF. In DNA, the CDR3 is TGTGCCAGCTCACCCGACAGGGGAGTCTACGAGCAGTACTTC.

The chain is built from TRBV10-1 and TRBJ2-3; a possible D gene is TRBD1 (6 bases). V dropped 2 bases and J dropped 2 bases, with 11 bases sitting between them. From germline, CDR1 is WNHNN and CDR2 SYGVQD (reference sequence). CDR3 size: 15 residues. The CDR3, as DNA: TGCGCCAGCAGTGAGCCGGGACAACTCACAGATACGCAGTATTTT. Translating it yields CASSEPGQLTDTQYF.